Following are 10 T cell receptor beta chains from one sample sequenced in a study of CD4+ T cells in melanoma. The data were produced by immunoSEQ multiplex PCR, yet TCRdb's version contains in-frame clones alone and is incomplete. This table has 13,000 to 15,000 clones, 68% appearing once. The sample consisted of cells from a culture (not recorded whether cultured in vitro). Source of these receptors: a human donor with melanoma.

The chain carries TRBV27 and TRBJ2-1; the D gene is possibly TRBD2 (5 bases). The CDR3 contains 15 residues. Trimming removed 5 bases from V and 11 bases from J, with 22 bases in between. Germline V lookup: CDR1 MNHEY, CDR2 SMNVEV (reference sequence). The CDR3 DNA is TGTGCCAGCAGTCTAAGCGGCCCCCCCTCCGGCCAGCAGTTCTTC. Its protein product is CASSLSGPPSGQQFF.

The V call is TRBV27, the J call TRBJ1-2; D not certain. The germline CDR1 and CDR2 sequences are MNHEY and SMNVEV (reference sequence). The germline V and J ends were trimmed by 5 bases and 4 bases, with 17 bases remaining between them. The CDR3 has 15 residues. The CDR3 coding sequence is TGTGCCAGCAGTCCCCGCGTTGACTCCGCCTATGGCTACACCTTC. Protein: CASSPRVDSAYGYTF.

The V and J genes are TRBV11-2 and TRBJ2-6; D is undetermined. The CDR3 runs 16 residues. Germline lookup yields CDR1 SGHAT and CDR2 FQNNGV. V was cut by 0 bases and J by 1 base, with 7 bases left in between. The CDR3: CASSLDLVSGANVLTF. The CDR3 DNA reads TGTGCCAGCAGCTTAGATCTAGTTTCTGGGGCCAACGTCCTGACTTTC.

V gene TRBV7-8 combines with J gene TRBJ1-1; D is uncertain. This CDR3 comprises 14 residues. V was cut by 6 bases and J by 11 bases, with 22 bases left in between. The germline CDR1 and CDR2 sequences are SGHVS and FQNEAQ. CDR3: CASRAVSTPAAAFF. The CDR3 region has the DNA TGTGCCAGCAGGGCCGTGAGTACGCCTGCGGCGGCTTTCTTT.

This chain connects TRBV6-6 to TRBJ1-1; D is unclear. Germline CDR1 and CDR2: MNHNY and SVGAGI (reference sequence). The V end lost 10 bases, the J end lost 3 bases, and 24 bases lay between the germline ends. The CDR3 is 16 residues long. The CDR3 DNA follows: TGTGCCACCGCACAAAGACCTCGTAGGACGCACACTGAAGCTTTCTTT. Protein sequence: CATAQRPRRTHTEAFF.

The V gene is TRBV9, the J gene TRBJ2-5; 7 bases are shared with TRBD1. Germline V CDR1 and CDR2: SGDLS, YYNGEE. The CDR3 is made up of 16 amino acids. V shed 5 bases and J 5 bases; nucleotides not matched to a gene: 15. Written as DNA, the CDR3 is TGTGCCAGCAGTTCCTCACAGGGGAAGATGTGGGAGACCCAGTACTTC. As protein: CASSSSQGKMWETQYF.

This clone has a single count. The V gene is TRBV6-6, the J gene TRBJ1-6, with unresolved D. Trimming removed 2 bases at V and 11 bases at J, with 13 bases between. The CDR3 extends over 14 amino acids. Germline loops: CDR1 MNHNY, CDR2 SVGAGI (reference sequence). CDR3 nucleotides: TGTGCCAGCAGTTACAGGAGGTCGAGCCCACCCCTCCACTTT. Its translation: CASSYRRSSPPLHF.

The rearrangement uses TRBV5-5 and TRBJ2-3; TRBD2 matches at 7 bases. The CDR3 totals 13 residues. Germline V CDR1 and CDR2: SGHKS, YYEKEE (reference sequence). Losses at the gene ends were 1 base for V and 6 bases for J; bases not matched to a gene: 2. The DNA for the CDR3 is TGTGCCAGCAGCTTGACCGGGAGGGATACGCAGTATTTT. Its translation: CASSLTGRDTQYF. The variable domain in full, completed from reference TRBV5-5 and TRBJ2-3, reads DAGVTQSPTHLIKTRGQQVTLRCSPISGHKSVSWYQQVLGQGPQFIFQYYEKEERGRGNFPDRFSARQFPNYSSELNVNALLLGDSALYLCASSLTGRDTQYFGPGTRLTVL.

The chain has TRBV6-5 and TRBJ1-2, with D unresolved. V was clipped by 6 bases and J by 4 bases, with 12 bases between them. This CDR3 has 13 amino acids. Germline V CDR1 and CDR2: MNHEY, SVGAGI. For the CDR3, the DNA is TGTGCCAGCAGCCAGAGGGATGGCTATGGCTACACCTTC. Protein: CASSQRDGYGYTF.

The CDR3 nucleotides are TGTGCCAGCAGCCCCAACGGCTACGAGCAGTACTTC. Translated, it gives CASSPNGYEQYF. The chain couples TRBV11-3 to TRBJ2-7; D unclear. This CDR3 is built from 12 residues. V gave up 5 bases and J gave up 3 bases, with 8 bases separating them. From germline, CDR1 is SGHNT and CDR2 YENEEA.